This T cell receptor beta chain is from a study of shared clonotypes between healthy human individuals. Study details: Donors, aged 18 to 49, were a couple of women and a few men. The study's findings and limits: Donors were few, which limited the genetic and exposure-history diversity represented.

Remarks on this clone: Its matching antigen is unknown.

For each subset, genomic DNA was distributed in equal portions over several immunoSEQ plates. In the authors' methods: Filtering differed, since immunoSEQ gave only junction sequences and no quality scores. Only in-frame clones appear in the TCRdb table, and some are missing; sequencing was by immunoSEQ multiplex PCR. The DNA gave D and trimming, while V, J and clone size come from that table. Among 450,000 to 500,000 clones listed, 70% to 80% were seen once. Germline-derived CDR1 and CDR2 are SGHAT and FQNNGV. The CDR3 is made up of 17 amino acids. With 4 bases clipped from V and 0 bases from J, the junction kept 6 bases outside the gene matches.

This TCR derives from a woman aged 35 to 49 in good health. Some clones in this sample may be carry-over from other donors' samples. The material sequenced was PBMCs. V is TRBV11-2 and J is TRBJ2-1; 10 positions match TRBD2. The DNA for the CDR3 is TGTGCCAGCAGCTCCCGGACTAGCGGTAGCTCCTACAATGAGCAGTTCTTC. Translated, it gives CASSSRTSGSSYNEQFF.